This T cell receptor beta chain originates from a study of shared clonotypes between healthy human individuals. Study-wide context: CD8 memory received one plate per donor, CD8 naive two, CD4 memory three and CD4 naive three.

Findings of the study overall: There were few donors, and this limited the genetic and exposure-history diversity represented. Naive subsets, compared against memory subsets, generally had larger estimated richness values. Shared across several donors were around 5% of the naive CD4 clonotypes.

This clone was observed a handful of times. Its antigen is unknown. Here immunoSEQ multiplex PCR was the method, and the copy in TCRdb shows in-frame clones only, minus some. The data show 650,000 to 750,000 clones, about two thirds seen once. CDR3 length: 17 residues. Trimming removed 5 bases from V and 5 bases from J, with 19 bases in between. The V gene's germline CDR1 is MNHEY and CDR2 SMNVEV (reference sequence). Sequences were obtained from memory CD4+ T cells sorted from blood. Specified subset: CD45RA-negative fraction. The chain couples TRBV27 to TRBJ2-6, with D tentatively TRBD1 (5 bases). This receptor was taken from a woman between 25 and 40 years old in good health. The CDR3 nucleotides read TGTGCCAGCAGTGCGAGACAGCTACAAAGTCGGGCCAACGTCCTGACTTTC. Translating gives CASSARQLQSRANVLTF.